This section outlines one T cell receptor (beta chain) sequence together with its context. Its antigen is unidentified. This sample's treatment: some 19 received Ad26.COV2.S at low or high dose, single or two shots; 5 received placebo; per-sample allocation not given. Following the first vaccine or placebo injection, samples were taken on day 63. Boston hosted the donor, who was an adult aged 18-55 years. The record originates from a study of Ad26.COV2.S vaccination and SARS-CoV-2 variants. Study background: Participant was drawn from the COV1001 Ad26.COV2.S trial arm. Donor got 5x10^10 or 1x10^11 viral particles of Ad26.COV2.S.

The ends lost 5 bases at V and 2 bases at J; junction bases unmatched: 5. The CDR3 consists of 14 residues. Germline-derived CDR1 and CDR2 are SEHNR and FQNEAQ (reference sequence). Sequenced by immunoSEQ multiplex PCR; TCRdb stores in-frame clones only, minus some. This sample has roughly 450,000 clones, with 90% found just once. Regarding the study as a whole: Similar non-spike TCR breadth was seen in vaccine and placebo recipients.

The rearrangement joins TRBV7-9 to TRBJ2-5, with TRBD2 identical over 7 bases. The input for sequencing was peripheral blood, taken in a trial of Ad26.COV2.S vaccine versus placebo. This clonotype was sampled from a person aged 18-60 years who received the Ad26.COV2.S COVID-19 vaccine or a placebo. DNA of the CDR3: TGTGCCAGCAGCACTACTAGCGAGCAAGAGACCCAGTACTTC. Translating gives CASSTTSEQETQYF.